Here is one TCR beta chain with its context. Its antigen is still unknown. These data originate in a study of OX40 agonist ivuxolimab in advanced cancers. Findings and limits, study-wide: At doses 0.1 to 3.0 mg/kg, CD4+ and CD8+ clones expanded.

Sequenced by immunoSEQ multiplex PCR; TCRdb stores in-frame clones only, minus some. The sample includes about 46,000 clones, under 90% seen only once; the top ten take more than 1.5%. Sequencing used CD4+ or CD8+ T cells sorted from blood, obtained in a trial of the OX40 agonist ivuxolimab. This receptor was taken from an adult with an advanced solid tumor such as melanoma, head and neck, liver or kidney cancer.

CDR3 nucleotides: TGTGCCAGCAGCAAGACTAGCGGGGGGCTCCAAGAGACCCAGTACTTC. As protein: CASSKTSGGLQETQYF. The V and J genes are TRBV7-3 and TRBJ2-5; TRBD2 aligns across 13 bases. The germline CDR1 and CDR2 sequences are SGHTA and FQGTGA. V lost 5 bases, J lost 1 base, and 4 bases stayed unmatched. The CDR3 has 16 residues.